Each of the 6 T cell receptor beta chains below was sequenced from the same sample in a study of blood T cell repertoires in COVID-19. Profiling relied on immunoSEQ multiplex PCR, and the TCRdb table lists in-frame clones only, not all of them. The sample lists approximately 670,000 clones, 80% to 90% occurring once. The sequenced sample was peripheral blood. The receptors here all came from a woman in her late teens or twenties with acute or convalescent COVID-19.

This clone was counted once. J is TRBJ1-2 and V is TRBV5-1, with 12 positions matching TRBD1. The CDR3 loop spans 16 amino acids. The V gene end was trimmed by 4 bases and the J gene end by 5 bases; junction bases not matched to a gene: 9. Germline lookup yields CDR1 SGHRS and CDR2 YFSETQ. CDR3 sequence reads: CASSTAPGQGAYGYTF. CDR3 nucleotide sequence: TGCGCCAGCAGCACCGCCCCGGGACAGGGGGCTTATGGCTACACCTTC.

This chain connects TRBV30 to TRBJ1-2; D remains unclear. The V gene's germline CDR1 is GTSNPN and CDR2 SVGIG (reference sequence). CDR3 length: 16 amino acids. Trimming shortened V by 0 bases and J by 0 bases, and 14 bases separated the two germline ends. The chain's CDR3 is CAWSVRQRPTNYGYTF. The CDR3 DNA reads TGTGCCTGGAGTGTACGGCAGCGTCCTACTAACTATGGCTACACCTTC.

The chain uses TRBV27 and TRBJ2-1; D remains ambiguous. Germline CDR1 is MNHEY and CDR2 is SMNVEV (reference sequence). This CDR3 comprises 15 residues. V lost 6 bases and J lost 3, with 15 bases in between. CDR3 in amino acids: CASSFLASDYNEQFF. The CDR3 DNA is TGTGCCAGCAGCTTTCTGGCCTCCGACTACAATGAGCAGTTCTTC.

The rearrangement links TRBV4-3 to TRBJ1-3; a weak D match, TRBD1 (6 bases). This CDR3 has 20 amino acids. The germline V gene has CDR1 LGHNA and CDR2 YSLEER. The V and J ends lost 1 base and 1 base respectively, with 23 bases between them. CDR3 residues: CASSQGRSGALPKSGNTIYF. In DNA form, the CDR3 reads TGCGCCAGCAGCCAAGGGAGGTCAGGGGCCCTACCAAAATCTGGAAACACCATATATTTT.

The CDR3: CASSLAGGNSPLHF. DNA for the CDR3: TGTGCCAGCAGTTTGGCCGGGGGAAATTCACCCCTCCACTTT. The chain carries TRBV7-8 and TRBJ1-6, with D possibly TRBD1 on 5 matching bases. The CDR3 totals 14 residues. Trimming shortened V by 6 bases and J by 7 bases, and 13 bases separated the two germline ends. Germline values: CDR1 SGHVS, CDR2 FQNEAQ.

V and J are TRBV28 and TRBJ2-7, with 7 bases identical to TRBD1. Germline V gene data show CDR1 as MDHEN and CDR2 as SYDVKM. This CDR3 comprises 15 residues. V shed 5 bases and J 4 bases; nucleotides not matched to a gene: 11. DNA for the CDR3: TGTGCCAGCAGTCCCCCCTTGACAGGGATATACGAGCAGTACTTC. Protein: CASSPPLTGIYEQYF.